This T cell receptor (beta chain) came from a study of patients and donors after allogeneic stem cell transplantation. TCRdb used MiXCR to reprocess the RT-PCR reads, holding one entry per CDR3 protein. The sample records 390,000 or so distinct CDR3 sequences, approximately 16% being singletons. Ten or more counts support this clonotype. The V end lost 4 bases, the J end lost 4 bases, and 10 bases lay between the germline ends. The CDR3 is 13 residues long. Germline values: CDR1 SGHTA, CDR2 FQGNSA. The rearrangement uses TRBV7-2 and TRBJ2-5; unclear D gene. Sequenced: blood, either unsorted or a sorted T cell fraction (not recorded which). The clonotype was recovered from a human donor who was either an allogeneic HSCT recipient or a stem cell or donor lymphocyte infusion donor (not recorded which). It is not recorded whose cells these are; they may come from a transplant donor. CDR3: CASSWWSGETQYF. CDR3 coding DNA: TGTGCCAGCAGCTGGTGGTCTGGAGAGACCCAGTACTTC.